This T cell receptor beta chain emerged from a study of CD8 T cells in ankylosing spondylitis. Whole-study findings and limits: CD8+ by phenotype, disease-linked clones were relatively rare in peripheral blood. There was reportedly significant enrichment of clones that were disease-linked in matched ankylosing spondylitis synovial fluid. A motif in TCR beta, a set of eight or nine highly homologous variants, appeared characteristic of ankylosing spondylitis blood.

Scientists made TCR beta libraries using quantitative 5'-RACE with molecular barcodes. TCRdb used MiXCR to reprocess the 5' RACE reads, holding one entry per CDR3 protein. Of 90,000 to 120,000 distinct CDR3 sequences in the sample, around 24% were seen once. The V end lost 5 bases, the J end lost 1 base, and 5 bases lay between the germline ends. CDR3 length: 11 amino acids. The V gene's germline CDR1 is DFQATT and CDR2 SNEGSKA (reference sequence). With regard to this clonotype: What it binds is not known.

The sample consisted of synovial fluid, either unsorted or a sorted T cell fraction (not recorded which). The receptor's source is a male donor with ankylosing spondylitis. The chain joins TRBV20-1 to TRBJ1-1; D gene ambiguous. The CDR3 spells CSAYKNTEAFF. The CDR3, as DNA: TGCAGTGCTTACAAGAACACTGAAGCTTTCTTT.